This T cell receptor beta chain originates from a study of T cell repertoires in cytomegalovirus infection. Study findings and constraints: There were HLA-C-restricted CMV-specific TCR beta clonotypes dominating the ex vivo response. Cumulative public TCR beta family frequency identified CMV carriers with the relevant HLA.

The sample holds many counts of this clonotype. What it binds is unknown. TCRdb recomputed calls from the reads with MiXCR, one row per CDR3 protein. The sample has 200,000 to 250,000 distinct CDR3 sequences, 9% to 15% seen once. Germline V gene data show CDR1 as SGHNT and CDR2 as YENEEA. V lost 5 bases, J lost 1 base, and 8 bases lay in between. The CDR3 extends over 13 amino acids. The receptor was isolated from a human donor in good health (CMV status not recorded). Some clones in this sample may be carry-over from other donors' samples. The rearrangement uses TRBV11-3 and TRBJ1-1, with TRBD1 as a possible D gene (5 bases). The source material was PBMCs. The CDR3, as DNA: TGTGCCAGCAGCCCAGGGACGAACACTGAAGCTTTCTTT. Its translation: CASSPGTNTEAFF. The full variable domain, rest sourced from reference TRBV11-3 and TRBJ1-1, is EAGVVQSPRYKIIEKKQPVAFWCNPISGHNTLYWYLQNLGQGPELLIRYENEEAVDDSQLPKDRFSAERLKGVDSTLKIQPAELGDSAVYLCASSPGTNTEAFFGQGTRLTVV.